This TCR beta chain was sequenced for a study of CD8 T cells in Susac syndrome. RNA amounts of roughly 0.5 to 1 ug underwent reverse transcription with random hexamers. TCRdb itself ran the immunoSEQ multiplex PCR reads through MiXCR, one entry per CDR3 protein. The profile shows 150,000 to 200,000 distinct CDR3 sequences, around 95% of them singletons. The V gene lost 7 bases and the J gene lost 1 base, with 14 bases spanning the gap. The CDR3 has 15 amino acids. Germline CDR1 SQVTM, CDR2 ANQGSEA. The sample taken for sequencing was CD4+ T cells from PBMCs. V usage is TRBV29-1 and J usage is TRBJ2-6; perhaps TRBD1 as D (6 bases). The TCR was taken from a human donor with Susac syndrome. The CDR3 nucleotides read TGCAGCGCTAGAGCCACAGGGTCTGGGGCCAACGTCCTGACTTTC. Protein: CSARATGSGANVLTF. The full variable domain, rest sourced from reference TRBV29-1 and TRBJ2-6, is SAVISQKPSRDICQRGTSLTIQCQVDSQVTMMFWYRQQPGQSLTLIATANQGSEATYESGFVIDKFPISRPNLTFSTLTVSNMSPEDSSIYLCSARATGSGANVLTFGAGSRLTVL.